These T cell receptor beta chains were read from a single sample in a study of radiation and T cells in renal cell carcinoma. This table comes from immunoSEQ multiplex PCR, and its TCRdb copy is limited to in-frame clones, with some not included. The sample consists of 120,000 or so clones, 81% of them appearing once. Source: blood, taken from a patient whose treatment included radiotherapy and nephrectomy. Every receptor here comes from a man in his forties or fifties with renal cell carcinoma. Both conserved end residues are part of each CDR3. A D gene is named only where the DNA matches it firmly. Clone size is stated in some rows and not others, as once, few, many or a class when expanded.

>TRBV6-5|once|.|TRBJ2-7
TGTGCCAGCAGGGACGGCCCTAGAAGCTCCTACGAGCAGTACTTC
CASRDGPRSSYEQYF
>TRBV27|.|.|TRBJ1-5
TGTGCCAGCAGTTTTGTCCCAGCCAATCAGCCCCAGCATTTT
CASSFVPANQPQHF
>TRBV29-1|.|.|TRBJ2-5
TGCAGCGTTAGGGGAGGCTTGACAGGGGAGACCCAGTACTTC
CSVRGGLTGETQYF
>TRBV30|.|.|TRBJ2-1
TGTGCCTGGAGTGCCAGGGGAAGGGGCAATGAGCAGTTCTTC
CAWSARGRGNEQFF
>TRBV29-1|.|.|TRBJ1-2
TGCAGCGTAACCAGGGTTGAGGGTGGCTATGGCTACACCTTC
CSVTRVEGGYGYTF
>TRBV6-1|.|TRBD1|TRBJ1-5
TGTGCCAGCAGTGAGGGACAGGGTCTTGGTTTTAGCAATCAGCCCCAGCATTTT
CASSEGQGLGFSNQPQHF
>TRBV7-2|once|.|TRBJ1-2
TGTGCCAGCAGCTTAGCCTTCAGGCCTTATGGCTACACCTTC
CASSLAFRPYGYTF
>TRBV5-1|few|.|TRBJ1-4
TGCGCCAGCAGCTTGGTGCCCCCAGGGGCAGGGGAAAAACTGTTTTTT
CASSLVPPGAGEKLFF
>TRBV11-2|.|TRBD1|TRBJ2-1
TGTGCCAGCAGCTCACGGACAGGGGGTGACTACAATGAGCAGTTCTTC
CASSSRTGGDYNEQFF
>TRBV28|.|.|TRBJ1-4
TGTGCCAGCAGCCACAGGGCAGAAAAACTGTTTTTT
CASSHRAEKLFF
>TRBV12-5|.|.|TRBJ2-3
TGTGCTAGTGGCCCCAACCTGGATACGCAGTATTTT
CASGPNLDTQYF
>TRBV4-2|.|.|TRBJ2-3
TGTGCCAGCAGCCAAGATATCCGCAGGGGGACTTCGCGGGAGGTGGAGTATTTT
CASSQDIRRGTSREVEYF
>TRBV4-2|.|TRBD1|TRBJ1-1
TGTGCCAGCAGCCAGGTTTCAGGGGGCACTGAAGCTTTCTTT
CASSQVSGGTEAFF
>TRBV2|.|TRBD2|TRBJ2-1
TGTGCCAGCACCCGACTAGCGGCGATTAATGAGCAGTTCTTC
CASTRLAAINEQFF
>TRBV5-1|once|.|TRBJ2-5
TGCGCCAGCAGCTTGAGGGACAGAGGGGGAGGGAAAGAGACCCAGTACTTC
CASSLRDRGGGKETQYF
>TRBV7-2|.|.|TRBJ2-6
TGTGCCAGCAGCTTTGGGGGCTCTGGGGCCAACGTCCTGACTTTC
CASSFGGSGANVLTF
>TRBV7-9|.|.|TRBJ2-7
TGTGCCAGCAGCCCCCCAAGGGAGGCTTACGAGCAGTACTTC
CASSPPREAYEQYF
>TRBV5-1|.|TRBD1|TRBJ1-1
TGCGCCAGCAGCTTGCGGCAGGGGGCTCTTTCTGCTGAAGCTTTCTTT
CASSLRQGALSAEAFF
>TRBV28|once|TRBD1|TRBJ1-4
TGTGCCAGCAGCTTGAGGCATCAGGGACAGTATAATGAAAAACTGTTTTTT
CASSLRHQGQYNEKLFF
>TRBV27|.|TRBD1|TRBJ2-7
TGTGCCAGCGGCCCGGGGACAGGGGGCGCGGGGGGGGCCTACGAGCAGTACTTC
CASGPGTGGAGGAYEQYF
>TRBV7-9|.|.|TRBJ2-1
TGTGCCAGCAGCGTTACAGGGAATAGTGAGCAGTTCTTC
CASSVTGNSEQFF
>TRBV5-1|.|TRBD1|TRBJ2-5
TGCGCCAGCAGCATGACAGGGGGCCAAGAGACCCAGTACTTC
CASSMTGGQETQYF
>TRBV6-1|.|.|TRBJ1-1
TGTGCCAGCAGTGTGCGACCCGACACTGAAGCTTTCTTT
CASSVRPDTEAFF
>TRBV9|.|.|TRBJ1-3
TGTGCCAGCAGCGACCAGTGGGGGGCTGGAAACACCATATATTTT
CASSDQWGAGNTIYF
>TRBV6-5|.|.|TRBJ1-3
TGTGCCAGCAGCCAACAGGGACGACGAGGAAACACCATATATTTT
CASSQQGRRGNTIYF
>TRBV18|once|.|TRBJ1-2
TGTGCCAGCTCACCAATCCCGGACCCTAACTATGGCTACACCTTC
CASSPIPDPNYGYTF
>TRBV10-2|once|.|TRBJ1-5
TGCGCCAGCAGTGAGGTACGAGAGGGGATGCGTCAGCCCCAGCATTTT
CASSEVREGMRQPQHF
>TRBV5-4|.|TRBD1|TRBJ1-2
TGTGCCAGCAGCTTGGGACAGGGAGCAGCTAACTATGGCTACACCTTC
CASSLGQGAANYGYTF
>TRBV7-9|.|TRBD1|TRBJ1-4
TGTGCCAGCAGCCAGGGACAGTTTAATGAAAAACTGTTTTTT
CASSQGQFNEKLFF
>TRBV10-1|.|.|TRBJ2-7
TGCGCCAACCCTTACGAGCAGTACTTC
CANPYEQYF
>TRBV27|.|.|TRBJ1-5
TGTGCCAGCAGCAGAGGAAGGGGCCTAAGCAATCAGCCCCAGCATTTT
CASSRGRGLSNQPQHF
>TRBV27|.|.|TRBJ2-7
TGTGCCAGCAGTTTACATAGCGGACTAACCTACGAGCAGTACTTC
CASSLHSGLTYEQYF
>TRBV27|.|.|TRBJ1-4
TGTGCCAGCCGTCTCCAGGCGGGGCCTAGTGAAAAACTGTTTTTT
CASRLQAGPSEKLFF
>TRBV29-1|.|.|TRBJ2-3
TGCAGCGTTGGTGGCGGCGGGATTGCAGATACGCAGTATTTT
CSVGGGGIADTQYF
>TRBV29-1|.|.|TRBJ1-2
TGCAGCGTTGAGAGCAGGGGCTATGGCTACACCTTC
CSVESRGYGYTF
>TRBV5-1|.|.|TRBJ1-1
TGCGCCAGCAGCTTGGACGGGGAGATGAACACTGAAGCTTTCTTT
CASSLDGEMNTEAFF
>TRBV6-1|.|.|TRBJ2-7
TGTGCCAGCGTAGAGTCCTACGAGCAGTACTTC
CASVESYEQYF
>TRBV5-1|.|.|TRBJ1-6
TGCGCCAGCAGGTGGGAGGGAAACTCACCCCTCCACTTT
CASRWEGNSPLHF
>TRBV5-1|.|TRBD1|TRBJ2-1
TGCGCCAGCAGCCAGGACAGGGGCCATGAGCAGTTCTTC
CASSQDRGHEQFF
>TRBV27|.|TRBD2|TRBJ2-1
TGTGCCAGCAGTTCCAGCTATCGCGGGGGAACCTACAATGAGCAGTTCTTC
CASSSSYRGGTYNEQFF
>TRBV5-1|.|TRBD1|TRBJ1-1
TGCGCCAGCAGCTTGTTATCAGGGGGCGAGACTGAAGCTTTCTTT
CASSLLSGGETEAFF
>TRBV11-2|.|TRBD1|TRBJ2-2
TGTGCCAGCAGCCGCGGGACAGGGCAGCCCGGGGAGCTGTTTTTT
CASSRGTGQPGELFF
>TRBV7-9|once|TRBD1|TRBJ1-2
TGTGCCAGCAGTCCGGGACAGGGAAATGGCTACACCTTC
CASSPGQGNGYTF
>TRBV13|.|.|TRBJ1-1
TGTGCCAGCAGCCCATCCGGAACCCTGAACACTGAAGCTTTCTTT
CASSPSGTLNTEAFF
>TRBV7-7|few|.|TRBJ2-5
TGTGCTAGCAGCTACGACATGGAGACCCAGTACTTC
CASSYDMETQYF
>TRBV11-3|once|.|TRBJ2-7
TGTGCCAGCAGCTTTATCCGGGAGTCCGAGCAGTACTTC
CASSFIRESEQYF
>TRBV15|.|.|TRBJ2-5
TGTGCCACCAGCAGAGCTGCCCCGGGGACCCAGTACTTC
CATSRAAPGTQYF
>TRBV5-1|few|TRBD2|TRBJ2-7
TGCGCCAGCAGCACCACAACCGGGACTAGCGGCGAGCAGTACTTC
CASSTTTGTSGEQYF
>TRBV18|.|.|TRBJ2-1
TGTGCCAGCTCAGGTTGGACACGGACGTACAATGAGCAGTTCTTC
CASSGWTRTYNEQFF
>TRBV27|.|TRBD1|TRBJ1-5
TGTGCCAGCAGTTTAGAGGGGGCAGGGAGCAATCAGCCCCAGCATTTT
CASSLEGAGSNQPQHF
>TRBV10-3|.|TRBD2|TRBJ2-7
TGTGCCATCAGTGGAGAGGGTGGGACTAGCGGGAGGGCCGGGCAGGCCTACGAGCAGTACTTC
CAISGEGGTSGRAGQAYEQYF
>TRBV2|.|TRBD1|TRBJ2-3
TGTGCCAGCAGTGAGCGGACAGGGACGCAGTATTTT
CASSERTGTQYF
>TRBV28|.|.|TRBJ2-7
TGTGCCAGCAGTTTACCCGCCTGGGTCGAGCAGTACTTC
CASSLPAWVEQYF
>TRBV2|.|TRBD2|TRBJ2-2
TGTGCCAGCAATCCAGCGGGAGGGCACACCGGGGAGCTGTTTTTT
CASNPAGGHTGELFF
>TRBV18|.|TRBD1|TRBJ2-7
TGTGCCAGCTCACCACCGTCCGGGACAGGGAGGTACGAGCAGTACTTC
CASSPPSGTGRYEQYF
>TRBV27|.|TRBD1|TRBJ1-2
TGTGCCAGCAGGCCCCAGGGGGGAGCGGGCTATGGCTACACCTTC
CASRPQGGAGYGYTF
>TRBV6-6|.|TRBD1|TRBJ1-2
TGTGCCAGCAGTTACCCCGGACAGGGGAAGGGTGGCTACACCTTC
CASSYPGQGKGGYTF
>TRBV5-6|.|.|TRBJ2-7
TGTGCCAGCAGCTTCTCCGGGCTTGCCTACGAGCAGTACTTC
CASSFSGLAYEQYF
>TRBV30|.|TRBD1|TRBJ1-3
TGTGCCTCCCTAACCCAGGGGGTTGGAAACACCATATATTTT
CASLTQGVGNTIYF